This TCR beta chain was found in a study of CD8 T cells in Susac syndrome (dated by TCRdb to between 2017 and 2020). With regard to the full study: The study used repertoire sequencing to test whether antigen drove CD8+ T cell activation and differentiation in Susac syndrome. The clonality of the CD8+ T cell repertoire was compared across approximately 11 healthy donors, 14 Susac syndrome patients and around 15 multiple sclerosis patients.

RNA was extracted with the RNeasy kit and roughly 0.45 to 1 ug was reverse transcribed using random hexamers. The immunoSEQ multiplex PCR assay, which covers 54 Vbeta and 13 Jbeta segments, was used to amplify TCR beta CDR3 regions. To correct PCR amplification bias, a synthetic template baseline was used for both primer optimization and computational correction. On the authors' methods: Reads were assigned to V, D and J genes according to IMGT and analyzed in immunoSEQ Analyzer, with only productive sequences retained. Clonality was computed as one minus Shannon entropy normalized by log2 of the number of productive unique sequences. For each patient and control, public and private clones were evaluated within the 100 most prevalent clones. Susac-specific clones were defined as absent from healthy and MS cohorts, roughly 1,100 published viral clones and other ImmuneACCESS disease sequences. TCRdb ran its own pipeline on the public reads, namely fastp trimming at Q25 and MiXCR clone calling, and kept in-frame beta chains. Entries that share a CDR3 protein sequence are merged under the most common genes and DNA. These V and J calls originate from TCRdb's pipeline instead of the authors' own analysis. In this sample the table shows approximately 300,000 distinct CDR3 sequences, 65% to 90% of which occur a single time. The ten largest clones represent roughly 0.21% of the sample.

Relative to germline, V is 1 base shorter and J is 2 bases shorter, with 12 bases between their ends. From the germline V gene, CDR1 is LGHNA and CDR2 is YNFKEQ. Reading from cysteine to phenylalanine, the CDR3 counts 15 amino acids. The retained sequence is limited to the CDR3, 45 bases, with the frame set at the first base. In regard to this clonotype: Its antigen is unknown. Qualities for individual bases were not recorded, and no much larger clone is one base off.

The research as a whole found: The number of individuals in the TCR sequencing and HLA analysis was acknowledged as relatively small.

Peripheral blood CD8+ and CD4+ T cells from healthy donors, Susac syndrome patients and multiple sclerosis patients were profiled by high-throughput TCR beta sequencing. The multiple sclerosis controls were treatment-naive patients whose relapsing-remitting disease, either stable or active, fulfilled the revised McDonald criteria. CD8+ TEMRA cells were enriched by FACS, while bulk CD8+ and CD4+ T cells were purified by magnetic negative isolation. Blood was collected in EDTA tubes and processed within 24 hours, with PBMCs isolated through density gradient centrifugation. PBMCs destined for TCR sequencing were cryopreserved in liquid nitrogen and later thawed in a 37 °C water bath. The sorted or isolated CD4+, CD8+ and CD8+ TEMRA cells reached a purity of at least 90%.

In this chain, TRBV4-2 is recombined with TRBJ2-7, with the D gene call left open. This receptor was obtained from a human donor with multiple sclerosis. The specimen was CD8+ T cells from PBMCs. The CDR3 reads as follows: CASSQGPSAAYEQYF. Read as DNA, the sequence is TGTGCCAGCAGCCAAGGGCCTAGTGCAGCCTACGAGCAGTACTTC.